This T cell receptor beta chain was identified in a study of response to subunit inactivated influenza vaccine. Regarding the study as a whole: New T cells are recruited in small numbers by each seasonal influenza vaccination, according to the authors' suggestion.

TCRdb called the RT-PCR reads again in MiXCR, with one record for every CDR3 protein. The sample consists of more than 250,000 distinct CDR3 sequences, 21% of them appearing once. Trimming cost V 5 bases and J 0 bases; bases outside gene matches: 8. Germline loops: CDR1 LNHDA, CDR2 SQIVND (reference sequence). This CDR3 contains 16 residues. Concerning this clonotype: The antigen remains unidentified.

The TCR comes from a man aged 45 to 70 who received an inactivated influenza vaccine. The chain combines TRBV19 with TRBJ2-3; 7 nucleotides match TRBD1. The sequencing here drew on PBMCs from blood, taken approximately 22 months after vaccination. The CDR3: CASSSRQTGSTDTQYF. CDR3 bases: TGTGCCAGTAGTTCCCGTCAGACAGGGAGCACAGATACGCAGTATTTT. Complete variable domain (other parts from reference TRBV19 and TRBJ2-3): DGGITQSPKYLFRKEGQNVTLSCEQNLNHDAMYWYRQDPGQGLRLIYYSQIVNDFQKGDIAEGYSVSREKKESFPLTVTSAQKNPTAFYLCASSSRQTGSTDTQYFGPGTRLTVL.